This T cell receptor beta chain derives from a study of cytomegalovirus exposure and HLA in healthy donors (dated by TCRdb to about 2017). Regarding the research as a whole: An earlier analysis of more than 550 of the donors reported about 260 Gb of sequence data and 117 million unique TCR beta sequences obtained from around 170 million T cells. Every repertoire in the discovery cohort had been generated on one and the same sequencing platform. The aim of the study was to test whether cataloging public T cell receptors could identify signatures of past pathogen exposure. High-throughput TCR immunosequencing, statistical association of individual TCRs with disease status, and machine learning were combined to predict cytomegalovirus infection status. A later analysis re-analyzed previously published TCR beta repertoires from approximately 700 donors and added high-resolution HLA genotyping to study TCR occurrence patterns. Because of strong linkage in the cohort, 5 or 6 DR-DQ haplotypes were treated as single units for association and clustering. The study used immunosequencing to profile the T cell repertoires of approximately 630 subjects and linked those repertoires to cytomegalovirus serostatus. A separate validation cohort of 100 to 150 different subjects was used in addition to the roughly 640-subject first cohort. Genome-wide SNP genotypes for about 65% of the 666 donors were used in a later genetic analysis, which treated that subset as a discovery cohort. The number of donors typed differed by locus, with about 629-630 for A, B, C, DRB1 and DQB1, over 500 for DQA1, about 610 for DPA1, and 400 to 490 for DPB1. An earlier analysis of some 500 of the donors applied high-throughput TCR beta sequencing to assess whether each TCR beta V gene segment acted as functional or pseudogenic. Rather than using new phenotypic data, the later analysis identified candidate immune exposures from TCR beta sequences and from how often those sequences occurred across donors. On average, 235,054 unique TCR beta nucleotide sequences were sequenced per donor among about 400 genotyped donors of the cohort, with 15% to 20% of those sequences being non-productive. Alongside the repertoire data, information on donor age, sex, ethnicity and CMV serostatus was compiled. Class I and class II HLA loci were covered by the typing at four-digit resolution. Of the roughly 420 genotyped donors, 75% to 85% were placed in the genetic ancestry cluster associated with self-reported Caucasian donors. About 300 gigabases of sequencing data and around 85 million unique TCR sequences made up an early release that covered under 750 HLA-typed donors. General study outcomes and caveats: In an earlier analysis of 587 of the donors, most TCR beta V segments appeared in productive rearrangements about 90% or about 30% of the time, broadly matching IMGT annotations. When HLA alleles, especially DR and DQ, strongly co-occurred, attributing TCR associations to individual alleles was difficult. In a later analysis, HLA-associated TCR beta chains were found to be more clonally expanded and to have lower generation probabilities than equally common non-associated chains. The classifier was reported to diagnose cytomegalovirus status with high specificity and sensitivity in both the original and validation cohorts. Because HLA typing was unavailable for some donors at each locus, only the typed subset was used in association tests. In vitro tests confirmed that a few of the cytomegalovirus-associated TCR beta chains recognize cytomegalovirus antigens. It was suggested by the authors that the approach could potentially be generalized to other disease states and immunological phenotypes. Correlated functional status among segregating V segments might reflect linkage disequilibrium, but an unknown experimental factor could not be ruled out. The cohort was sequenced for TCR beta chains only, and without alpha or paired-chain data the features that could be detected were limited. Most TCR sequences were observed very rarely across donors, whereas some public TCRs were present in many individuals. V-gene and J-gene trimming of TCR beta chains was associated with a missense DCLRE1C variant in a later genetic analysis, and the association was replicated in an independent cohort. According to a later analysis, TCR association rates differed among HLA loci, with DRB1 alleles showing the most associated TCRs and HLA-C alleles showing the fewest. A group of highly shared sequence variants was considered likely to be a technical artifact of the sequencing pipeline. Because counts were too low, about 18 rarely observed V segments, including chromosome 9 orphons, were excluded from the earlier analysis of a few hundred of the donors. In a later analysis, most CMV-associated TCR beta chains were found to appear HLA-restricted, with HLA associations seemingly driven largely by CMV exposure. The only immune exposure information available for the cohort was CMV serostatus. Roughly uniform sequencing depth across donors was assumed in presence/absence analyses, although this assumption may not hold. A total of about 180 TCR beta chains were listed by the study as associated with cytomegalovirus. At a false discovery rate of 0.05, a later analysis linked under 20,000 TCR beta sequences to specific HLA alleles. A further reported finding was that TCR beta sequences accurately predicted the HLA-A and HLA-B alleles for most subjects in the first cohort. Because the 87-base-pair reads could not distinguish some IMGT-functional V segments, including TRBV6-2 and TRBV6-3, those segments were excluded. Several of the top co-occurrence clusters appeared to be linked to parvovirus B19, influenza, CMV and Epstein-Barr virus, according to a later analysis. A later genetic analysis reported fewer N-insertions in productive TCRs among donors in an Asian-associated ancestry cluster than the roughly 620-donor mean.

A remark on this clone: Its recognized antigen is unknown. Base qualities are missing; no much larger clone stands one base away.

In total, just over 650 healthy bone marrow donors made up the cohort. All cohort members were sampled while nominally healthy, although unrecorded immune exposures were likely present. The donor tested CMV seropositive and was one of the 289 seropositive cohort members. Every donor gave a peripheral blood sample, and the peripheral blood mononuclear cells from that sample were used for TCR beta sequencing. Genomic DNA extraction from the blood cell samples was performed with the Qiagen DNeasy Blood Extraction Kit. The CDR1 and CDR2 encoded by the germline V gene are SGHDT and YYEEEE. The V end loses 1 base and the J end loses 1 base, and a stretch of 6 bases separates them. From the cysteine through the phenylalanine, the CDR3 covers 15 amino acids. CDR3 DNA only is kept here, 45 bases in frame from base 1. Library construction relied on the immunoSEQ multiplex PCR assay. A mixture of 60 forward primers for TCR Vbeta segments and 13 reverse primers for TCR Jbeta segments was used in the multiplex PCR. A multiplex PCR assay on genomic DNA amplified the CDR3 region of rearranged TCR beta genes. The amplified TCR beta libraries were sequenced on the Illumina HiSeq System as 87-base-pair reads. The original methods were these. Across the 500 to 750 repertoires, a later analysis counted 80 million or so unique TCR beta chains, some 11 million of which were shared by at least two donors. Raw reads were error-corrected and collapsed into unique sequences by a nearest-neighbor algorithm in which closely related sequences were merged to remove PCR and sequencing errors. CDR3 sequences were aligned to IMGT reference sequences to assign V, D and J gene segments. For a sequence to be retained, at least a six-nucleotide match to both a V gene segment and a J gene segment was required. A rearrangement counted as productive if the CDR3 had no stop codons and remained in frame with V and J, and every other rearrangement counted as non-productive. Following IMGT convention, CDR3 was defined as the stretch from the second conserved V-encoded cysteine up to the conserved J-encoded phenylalanine. The earlier analysis of about 590 of the donors excluded sequences that lacked an unambiguous match to a single V gene segment. An earlier analysis of several hundred of the donors called V segments functional above 56.7% productive rearrangements and segregating when the between-donor standard deviation exceeded 5%. A statistical classification framework was developed to diagnose cytomegalovirus status using the catalog of TCR beta chain sequences. In a later analysis, V and J genes were assigned by comparing TCR nucleotide sequences against IMGT/GENE-DB human TR gene sequences. In a later analysis, CDR3 sequences and most-parsimonious VDJ recombination scenarios were assigned using the TCRdist pipeline. In a later analysis, each TCR beta chain was defined by its CDR3 amino acid sequence together with its V-gene family, and reads without a unique V-gene family were excluded. To address suspected cross-contamination and a sequencing artifact, a later analysis removed over 500 highly shared, low-generation-probability nucleotide sequences. In a later analysis, a clonal expansion index was calculated for each public chain from normalized within-repertoire ranks of inferred template counts. In a later analysis, generation probabilities were computed with a VDJ recombination model fitted to out-of-frame rearrangements, and the resulting probabilities were checked against IGoR. Hypergeometric tests were used in a later analysis to score TCR-TCR, TCR-HLA and TCR-CMV co-occurrence, with a repertoire-size bias correction applied to the TCR pairs. False discovery rates were estimated in a later analysis by permuting HLA or CMV assignments 20 times. In a later analysis, co-occurring TCRs were grouped with DBSCAN, and TCRdist sequence similarity was added when clustering was performed within HLA-allele-positive subsets. For co-occurrence clustering, repertoires with fewer than 30,000 or more than 120,000 public chains were excluded, along with roughly 5 repertoires with anomalous nucleotide sharing. TCRdb carries this immuneACCESS record with in-frame sequences only. Its versions omit some clonotypes, under half of them owing to an unresolved V gene in the studies checked, with the rest unexplained. For V, J and clone size, that table is used; D and trimming come from the DNA. This sample comprises tens of thousands of clones, about 80% of them detected only once. About 32% of the sample belongs to the ten largest clones.

The source of this sequence is a man aged 45 to 65 in good health and CMV-seropositive. The receptor chain draws on TRBV5-6 and TRBJ2-6, with an unclear D gene assignment. Sequencing used PBMCs. The DNA reads TGTGCCAGCAGCTTGTGGCATTCTGGGGCCAACGTCCTGACTTTC. Its coded protein is CASSLWHSGANVLTF. Supplemented by the reference TRBV5-6 and TRBJ2-6 proteins around the CDR3, the complete variable domain is DAGVTQSPTHLIKTRGQQVTLRCSPKSGHDTVSWYQQALGQGPQFIFQYYEEEERQRGNFPDRFSGHQFPNYSSELNVNALLLGDSALYLCASSLWHSGANVLTFGAGSRLTVL.